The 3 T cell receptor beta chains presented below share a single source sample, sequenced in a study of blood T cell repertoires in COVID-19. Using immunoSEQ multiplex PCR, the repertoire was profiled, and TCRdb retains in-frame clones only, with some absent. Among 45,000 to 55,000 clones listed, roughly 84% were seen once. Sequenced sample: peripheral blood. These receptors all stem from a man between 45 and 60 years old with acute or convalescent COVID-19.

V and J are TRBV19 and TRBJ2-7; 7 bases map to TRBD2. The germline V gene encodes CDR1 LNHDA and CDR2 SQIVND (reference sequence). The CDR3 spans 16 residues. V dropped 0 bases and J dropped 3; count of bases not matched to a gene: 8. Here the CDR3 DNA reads TGTGCCAGTAGTATAGATCGCGCGGGGGATAGCTACGAGCAGTACTTC. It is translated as CASSIDRAGDSYEQYF.

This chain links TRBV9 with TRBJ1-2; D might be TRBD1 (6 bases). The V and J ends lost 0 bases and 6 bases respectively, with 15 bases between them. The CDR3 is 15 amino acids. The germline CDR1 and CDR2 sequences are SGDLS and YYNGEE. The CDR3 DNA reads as TGTGCCAGCAGCGTAGGGCAGGGGCCAGGCGATGGCTACACCTTC. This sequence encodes CASSVGQGPGDGYTF. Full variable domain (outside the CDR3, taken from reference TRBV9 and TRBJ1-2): DSGVTQTPKHLITATGQRVTLRCSPRSGDLSVYWYQQSLDQGLQFLIQYYNGEERAKGNILERFSAQQFPDLHSELNLSSLELGDSALYFCASSVGQGPGDGYTFGSGTRLTVV.

The CDR3 protein is CASSFPGRTGGEQYF. CDR3 sequence (DNA): TGTGCCAGCAGTTTCCCGGGTCGAACCGGAGGCGAGCAGTACTTC. This chain links TRBV28 with TRBJ2-7; D might be TRBD2 (5 bases). V was pared by 3 bases and J by 6 bases, with 18 bases between. Germline-derived CDR1 and CDR2 are MDHEN and SYDVKM. This CDR3 is built from 15 residues.